This T cell receptor (beta chain) was retrieved from a study of cytomegalovirus exposure and HLA in healthy donors. The CDR3 consists of 16 residues. The V end was cut by 2 bases, the J end by 1 base, with 15 bases between. Looked up from germline, CDR1 is SGHKS and CDR2 is YYEKEE (reference sequence). PCR employed 60 Vbeta and 13 Jbeta primers. Clones were read by immunoSEQ multiplex PCR, and TCRdb kept only the in-frame ones, dropping some. This sample has roughly 120,000 clones; 77% occur once, and the top ten carry about 5.8%. Source material: PBMCs. The gene calls are TRBV5-5 and TRBJ1-1; no clear D gene. The TCR was taken from a man younger than 35 in good health and CMV-seropositive. The CDR3 reads CASSFYANIGNTEAFF. The CDR3 nucleotides read TGTGCCAGCAGCTTCTACGCCAATATCGGGAACACTGAAGCTTTCTTT.